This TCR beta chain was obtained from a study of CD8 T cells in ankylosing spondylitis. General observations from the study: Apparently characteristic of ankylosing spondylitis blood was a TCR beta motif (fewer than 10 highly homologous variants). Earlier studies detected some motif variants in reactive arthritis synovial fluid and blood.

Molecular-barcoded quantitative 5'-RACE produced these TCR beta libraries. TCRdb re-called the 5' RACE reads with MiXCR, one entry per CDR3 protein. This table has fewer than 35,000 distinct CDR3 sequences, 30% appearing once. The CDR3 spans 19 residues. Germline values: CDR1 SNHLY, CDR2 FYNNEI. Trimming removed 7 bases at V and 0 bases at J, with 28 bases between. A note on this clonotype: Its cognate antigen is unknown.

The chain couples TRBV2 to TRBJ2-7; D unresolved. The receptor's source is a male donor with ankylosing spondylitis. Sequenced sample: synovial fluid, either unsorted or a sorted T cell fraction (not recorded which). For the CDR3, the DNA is TGTGCCAGCAACCCAGCAGGCGAGACCTCAGCAGGCGCCTCCTACGAGCAGTACTTC. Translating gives CASNPAGETSAGASYEQYF.